This T cell receptor beta chain was found in a study of response to subunit inactivated influenza vaccine (dated by TCRdb to the late 2010s). With respect to the entire study: To follow how T cells responded to a trivalent subunit inactivated influenza vaccine, the researchers relied on deep quantitative profiling of the T cell receptor repertoire.

Based on the germline V gene (reference sequence), the CDR1 and CDR2 sequences are MNHEY and SMNVEV. V is shortened by 5 bases, J by 6 bases, and the region joining them spans 23 bases. The CDR3 numbers 16 residues from cysteine through phenylalanine. The DNA shown is the 48-base CDR3, in frame from base 1. This clonotype showed up just a few times. What this receptor recognizes is not known. The input lacks base qualities; no much larger clone sits a single base away. Study-wide conclusions, independent of this receptor: The authors suggested that each seasonal influenza vaccination may recruit only a limited number of new T cells.

Receptor amplification or capture employed RT-PCR. The data were produced on an Illumina HiSeq 2500. TCRdb redid the processing of the public reads, applying fastp at Q25 and MiXCR, and retained in-frame beta chains. Under each unique CDR3 protein, matching rows form one entry showing the most common genes and DNA. The sample profile shows approximately 520,000 distinct CDR3 sequences; roughly 25% of them were found once. Less than 2.5% of the sample is in the top ten clones. This TCR was recovered from a man in his forties or fifties who received an inactivated influenza vaccine. Donor details come from another sample of the same person, matched by shared clones. The chain is assembled from TRBV27 and TRBJ2-7, with no reliable assignment of the D segment. Here the sequenced sample was CD4+ T cells sorted from PBMCs, taken more than 4 days after vaccination. Here is the DNA: TGTGCCAGCAGTCCTCTCGCCGGGTTTGGGTCCGTCGAGCAGTACTTC. Protein translation: CASSPLAGFGSVEQYF.